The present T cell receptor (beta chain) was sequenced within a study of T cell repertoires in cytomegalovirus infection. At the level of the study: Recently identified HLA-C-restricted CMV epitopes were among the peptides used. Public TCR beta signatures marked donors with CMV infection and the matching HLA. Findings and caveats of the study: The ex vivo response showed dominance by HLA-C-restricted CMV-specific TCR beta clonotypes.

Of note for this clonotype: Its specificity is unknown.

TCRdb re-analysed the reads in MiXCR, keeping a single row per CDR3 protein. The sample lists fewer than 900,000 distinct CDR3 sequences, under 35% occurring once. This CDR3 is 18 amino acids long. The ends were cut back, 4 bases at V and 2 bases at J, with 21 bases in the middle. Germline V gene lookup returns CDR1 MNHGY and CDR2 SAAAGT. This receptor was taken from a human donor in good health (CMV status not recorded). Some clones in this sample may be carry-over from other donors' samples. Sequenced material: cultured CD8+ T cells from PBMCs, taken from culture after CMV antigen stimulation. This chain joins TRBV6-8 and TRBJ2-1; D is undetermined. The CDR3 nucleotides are TGTGCCAGCAGTTTTTCTCCCGCCGGGCCCCTTACCTACAATGAGCAGTTCTTC. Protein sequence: CASSFSPAGPLTYNEQFF.